This TCR beta chain was identified in a study of shared clonotypes between healthy human individuals. Germline V CDR1 and CDR2: MDHEN, SYDVKM. Trimming took 8 bases from V and 5 from J; bases not matched to a gene: 12. This CDR3 region has 15 residues. Data came from immunoSEQ multiplex PCR; TCRdb stores just in-frame clones and leaves some out. The data show 450,000 to 500,000 clones, less than 80% seen once. The receptor's source is a woman aged 35 to 49 in good health. Some clones in this sample may be carry-over from other donors' samples. This chain joins TRBV28 and TRBJ1-2, with TRBD1 matching over 9 bases. The sequenced sample was PBMCs. Here the CDR3 reads CASSQPGTGRYGYTF. The CDR3 DNA sequence: TGTGCCAGCTCCCAGCCCGGGACAGGGAGGTATGGCTACACCTTC.